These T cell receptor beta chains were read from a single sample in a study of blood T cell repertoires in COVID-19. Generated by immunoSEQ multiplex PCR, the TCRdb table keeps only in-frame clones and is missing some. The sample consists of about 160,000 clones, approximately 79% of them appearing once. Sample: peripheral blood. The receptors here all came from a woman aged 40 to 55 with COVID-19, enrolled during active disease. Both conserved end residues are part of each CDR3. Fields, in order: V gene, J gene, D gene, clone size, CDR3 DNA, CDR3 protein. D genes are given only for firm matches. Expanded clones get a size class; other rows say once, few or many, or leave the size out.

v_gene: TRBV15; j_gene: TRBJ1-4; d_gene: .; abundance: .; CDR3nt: TGTGCCACCAGCAGAGATCCTGCAACTAATGAAAAACTGTTTTTT; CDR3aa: CATSRDPATNEKLFF
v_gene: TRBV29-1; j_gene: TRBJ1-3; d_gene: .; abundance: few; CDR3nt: TGCAGTGTGGTGACAGTCGGAAACACCATATATTTT; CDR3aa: CSVVTVGNTIYF
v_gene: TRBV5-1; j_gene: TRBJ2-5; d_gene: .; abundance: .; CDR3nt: TGCGCCAGCAGCTTGTCCGTCAGGCAAGAGACCCAGTACTTC; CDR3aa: CASSLSVRQETQYF
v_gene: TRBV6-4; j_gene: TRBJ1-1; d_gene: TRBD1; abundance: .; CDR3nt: TGTGCCAGCAGTGACGGGACAGGGACCGAAGCTTTCTTT; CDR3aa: CASSDGTGTEAFF
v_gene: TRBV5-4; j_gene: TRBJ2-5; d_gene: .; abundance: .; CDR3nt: TGTGCCAGCAGCTTGGCGGCGGTTCCGTACCAAGAGACCCAGTACTTC; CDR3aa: CASSLAAVPYQETQYF
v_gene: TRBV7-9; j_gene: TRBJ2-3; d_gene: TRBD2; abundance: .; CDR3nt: TGTGCCAGCAGCTCTGGACTAGCGGGGGGTAACACAGATACGCAGTATTTT; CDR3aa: CASSSGLAGGNTDTQYF
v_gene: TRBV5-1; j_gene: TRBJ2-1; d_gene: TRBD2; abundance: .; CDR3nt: TGCGCCAGCAGCTTGATGACTAGCCAGCCCGTAGAGCAGTTCTTC; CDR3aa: CASSLMTSQPVEQFF
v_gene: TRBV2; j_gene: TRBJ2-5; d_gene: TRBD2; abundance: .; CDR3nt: TGTGCCAGCAGTACCTATTCTGGGGGGGATGGAGAGACCCAGTACTTC; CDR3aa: CASSTYSGGDGETQYF
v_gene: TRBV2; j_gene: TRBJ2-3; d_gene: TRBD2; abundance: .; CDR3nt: TGTGCCAGCAGTGCCCTCCCTTGGGTAGCGGGGGGGGGAGATACGCAGTATTTT; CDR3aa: CASSALPWVAGGGDTQYF
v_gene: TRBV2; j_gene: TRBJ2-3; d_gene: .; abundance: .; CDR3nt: TGTGCCAGCACCCAGGACAAGTCCACAGATACGCAGTATTTT; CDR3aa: CASTQDKSTDTQYF
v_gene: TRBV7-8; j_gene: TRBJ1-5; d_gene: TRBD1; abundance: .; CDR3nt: TGTGCCAGCAGCTTAGCAGGGGGCGCTGGGCAGCCCCAGCATTTT; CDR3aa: CASSLAGGAGQPQHF
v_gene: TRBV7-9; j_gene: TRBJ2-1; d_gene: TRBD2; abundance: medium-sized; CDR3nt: TGTGCCAGCAGCTTACTAGCGGGAGGGCCCTATGAGCAGTTCTTC; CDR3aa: CASSLLAGGPYEQFF
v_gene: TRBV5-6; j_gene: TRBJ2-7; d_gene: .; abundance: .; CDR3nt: TGTGCCAGCAGCCAGACAGGAGGAAGAGAGCAGTACTTC; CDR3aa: CASSQTGGREQYF
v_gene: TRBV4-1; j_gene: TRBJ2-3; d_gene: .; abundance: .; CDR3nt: TGCGCCAGCAGCCCATCGACTTTTAGCGTGGGCACAGATACGCAGTATTTT; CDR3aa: CASSPSTFSVGTDTQYF
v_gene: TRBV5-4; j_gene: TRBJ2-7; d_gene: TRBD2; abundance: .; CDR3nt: TGTGCCAGCAGGGTAGAGCTAGCGGGGTCTTACGAGCAGTACTTC; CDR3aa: CASRVELAGSYEQYF
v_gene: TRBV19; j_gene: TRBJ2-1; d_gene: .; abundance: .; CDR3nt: TGTGCCAGTAGTATAGGAGGGGAGCAGTTCTTC; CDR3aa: CASSIGGEQFF
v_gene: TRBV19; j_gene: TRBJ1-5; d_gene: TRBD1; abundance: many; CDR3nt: TGTGCCAGTCTCGAGGGGGCTGGTCTGCTTCAGCCCCAGCATTTT; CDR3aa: CASLEGAGLLQPQHF
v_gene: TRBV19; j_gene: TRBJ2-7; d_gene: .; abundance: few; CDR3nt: TGTGCCAGTAGTATAGGTACACACGAGCAGTACTTC; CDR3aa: CASSIGTHEQYF
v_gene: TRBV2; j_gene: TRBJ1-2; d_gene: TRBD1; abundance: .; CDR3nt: TGTGCCAGCAGTCCAGGACAGGGCAGCTATGGCTACACCTTC; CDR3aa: CASSPGQGSYGYTF
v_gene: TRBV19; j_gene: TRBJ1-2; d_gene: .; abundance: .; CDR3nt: TGTGCCAGTAGTATGGGGGAGGCGTCGAGGTATGGCTACACCTTC; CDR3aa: CASSMGEASRYGYTF
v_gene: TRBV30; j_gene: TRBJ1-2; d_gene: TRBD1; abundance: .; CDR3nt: TGTGCCTGGGAGGGACAGCCTAACTATGGCTACACCTTC; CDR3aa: CAWEGQPNYGYTF
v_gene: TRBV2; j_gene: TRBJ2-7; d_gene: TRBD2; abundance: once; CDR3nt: TGTGCCAGCAGTCCTTTTGCCCTAGGACTAGAAACCGATGTCTACGAGCAGTACTTC; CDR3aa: CASSPFALGLETDVYEQYF
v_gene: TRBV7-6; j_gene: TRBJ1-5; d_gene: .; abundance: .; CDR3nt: TGTGCCAGCAGCCCCACGGGGGGTTTCCCCCAGCCCCAGCATTTT; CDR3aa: CASSPTGGFPQPQHF